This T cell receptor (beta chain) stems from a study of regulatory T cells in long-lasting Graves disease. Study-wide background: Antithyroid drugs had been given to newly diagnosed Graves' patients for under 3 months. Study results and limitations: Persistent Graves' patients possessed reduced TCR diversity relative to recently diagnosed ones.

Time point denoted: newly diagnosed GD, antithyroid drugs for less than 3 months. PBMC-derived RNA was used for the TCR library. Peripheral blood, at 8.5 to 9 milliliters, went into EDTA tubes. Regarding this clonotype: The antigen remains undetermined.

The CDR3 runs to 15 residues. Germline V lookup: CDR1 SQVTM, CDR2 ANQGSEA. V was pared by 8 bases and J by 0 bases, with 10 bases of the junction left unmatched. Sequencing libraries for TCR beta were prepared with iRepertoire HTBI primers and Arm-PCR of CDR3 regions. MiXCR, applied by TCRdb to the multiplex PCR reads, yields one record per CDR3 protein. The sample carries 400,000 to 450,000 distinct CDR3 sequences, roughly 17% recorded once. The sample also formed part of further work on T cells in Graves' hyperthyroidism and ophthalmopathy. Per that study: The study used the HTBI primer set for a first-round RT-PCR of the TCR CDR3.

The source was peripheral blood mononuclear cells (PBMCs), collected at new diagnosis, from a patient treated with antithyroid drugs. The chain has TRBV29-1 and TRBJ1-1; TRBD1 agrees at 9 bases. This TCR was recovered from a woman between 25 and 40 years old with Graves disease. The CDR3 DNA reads TGCAGCTTGTATAGGGACAGGGTCATGAACACTGAAGCTTTCTTT. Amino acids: CSLYRDRVMNTEAFF.